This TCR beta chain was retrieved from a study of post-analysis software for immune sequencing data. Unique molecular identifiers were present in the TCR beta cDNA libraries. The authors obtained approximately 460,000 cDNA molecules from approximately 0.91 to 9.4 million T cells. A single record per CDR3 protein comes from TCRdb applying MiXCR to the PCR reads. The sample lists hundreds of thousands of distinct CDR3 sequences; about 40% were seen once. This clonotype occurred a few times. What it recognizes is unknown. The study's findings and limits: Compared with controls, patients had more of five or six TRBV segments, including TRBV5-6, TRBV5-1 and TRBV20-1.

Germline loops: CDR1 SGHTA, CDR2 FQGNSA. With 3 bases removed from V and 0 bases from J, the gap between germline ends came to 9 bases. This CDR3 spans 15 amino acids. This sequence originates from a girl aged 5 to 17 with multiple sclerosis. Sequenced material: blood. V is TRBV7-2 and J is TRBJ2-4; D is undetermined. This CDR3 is CASSFRPVAKNIQYF. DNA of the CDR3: TGTGCCAGCAGCTTTAGACCGGTAGCCAAAAACATTCAGTACTTC.